The clone carrying this TCR beta chain has at least ten counts. What it binds is unknown. The entry originates in a study of T cells in Graves' hyperthyroidism and ophthalmopathy. Study results and limitations: A 13 V-J signature model discriminated ophthalmopathy versus stable hyperthyroidism.

The TCR beta CDR3 regions underwent amplification using RNA transcripts as the source. TCR CDR3 regions were first amplified by RT-PCR with HTBI primers. MiXCR, run by TCRdb on the multiplex PCR reads, gives a single entry per CDR3 protein. The data hold a few hundred thousand distinct CDR3 sequences, with less than 15% observed a single time. Blood was sampled at initial diagnosis of hyperthyroidism, prior to onset of any ophthalmopathy symptoms. Extraction of PBMCs used roughly 9.6 ml of fresh peripheral blood. The CDR3 extends over 11 amino acids. Deletions cut 2 bases from V and 11 bases from J, with 6 bases between.

The clonotype comes from a woman aged 40-49 years with Graves' hyperthyroidism that later progressed to Graves' ophthalmopathy. The chain uses TRBV12-3 or TRBV12-4 and TRBJ2-2; D call uncertain. The sequenced material came from blood. The CDR3 bases are TGTGCCAGCAGTTTATGGTCCGAGCTGTTTTTT. It encodes CASSLWSELFF.